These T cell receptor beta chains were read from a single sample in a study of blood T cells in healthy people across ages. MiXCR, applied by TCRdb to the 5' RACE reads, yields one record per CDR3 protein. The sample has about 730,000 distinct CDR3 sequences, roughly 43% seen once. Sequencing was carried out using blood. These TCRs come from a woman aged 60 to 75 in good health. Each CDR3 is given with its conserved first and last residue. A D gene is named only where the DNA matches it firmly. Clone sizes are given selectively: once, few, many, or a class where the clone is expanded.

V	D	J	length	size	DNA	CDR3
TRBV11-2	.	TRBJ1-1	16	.	TGTGCCAGCAGCTTAATCCAGGCCGTCGGGAGGGCTGAAGCTTTCTTT	CASSLIQAVGRAEAFF
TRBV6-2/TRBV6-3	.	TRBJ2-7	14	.	TGTGCCAGCAGCCAAGTACCCCTCTCCTACGAGCAGTACTTC	CASSQVPLSYEQYF
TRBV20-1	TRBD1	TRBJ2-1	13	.	TGCAGTGCACCGGGACAGGGTCAGAATGAGCAGTTCTTC	CSAPGQGQNEQFF
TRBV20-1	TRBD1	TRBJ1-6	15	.	TGCAGTGCTAGAGCTGGGACAGGGGGCGGCTCACCCCTCCACTTT	CSARAGTGGGSPLHF
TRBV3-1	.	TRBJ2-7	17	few	TGTGCCAGCAGTCCCGGTTGGGCGGGACAACTCTCCTACGAGCAGTACTTC	CASSPGWAGQLSYEQYF
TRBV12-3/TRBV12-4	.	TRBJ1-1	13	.	TGTGCCAGCAGTTTAGCCCAGCTACGGGAAGCTTTCTTT	CASSLAQLREAFF
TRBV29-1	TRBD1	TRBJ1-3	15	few	TGCAGCGTTTCCTTCGGACAGGGGGCACGAAACACCATATATTTT	CSVSFGQGARNTIYF
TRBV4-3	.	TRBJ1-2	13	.	TGCGCCAGCAGCCAAGATCACGGGAGGGGCTACACCTTC	CASSQDHGRGYTF
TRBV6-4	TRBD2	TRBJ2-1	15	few	TGTGCCAGCAGCGATGGGACTAGTCTCTACAATGAGCAGTTCTTC	CASSDGTSLYNEQFF
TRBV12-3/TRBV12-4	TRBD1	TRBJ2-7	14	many	TGTGCCAGCAGTTTCAGACAGGGAAGGAGCGAGCAGTACTTC	CASSFRQGRSEQYF
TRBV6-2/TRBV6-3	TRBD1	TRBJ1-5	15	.	TGTGCCAGCAGCAGGACAGGGACCTACAATCAGCCCCAGCATTTT	CASSRTGTYNQPQHF
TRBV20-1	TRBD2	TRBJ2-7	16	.	TGCAGTGCTAGGCCTCTGGGGGGGAGGAGGTACAATGAGCAGTACTTC	CSARPLGGRRYNEQYF
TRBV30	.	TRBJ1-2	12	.	TGTGCCGGGGTCAGGGGTATTGATGGCTACACCTTC	CAGVRGIDGYTF
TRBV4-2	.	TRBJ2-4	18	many	TGTGCCAGCAGCCCCTCGGGACCAATCTATCTAGCCAAAAACATTCAGTACTTC	CASSPSGPIYLAKNIQYF
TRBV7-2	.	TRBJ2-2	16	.	TGTGCCAGCAGCTTATCTGCTAGTCGCATCGCCGGGGAGCTGTTTTTT	CASSLSASRIAGELFF
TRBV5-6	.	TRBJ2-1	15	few	TGTGCCAGCAGCCGGGGGCCAACAACCTACAATGAGCAGTTCTTC	CASSRGPTTYNEQFF
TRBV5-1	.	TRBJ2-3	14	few	TGCGCCAGCAGCCTTGCTTTCTACACAGATACGCAGTATTTT	CASSLAFYTDTQYF
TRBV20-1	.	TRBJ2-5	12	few	TGCAGTGTTAGTAGAGCAGGGGGGGAGCAGTACTTC	CSVSRAGGEQYF
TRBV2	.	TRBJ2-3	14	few	TGTGCCAGCAGTGCCCAGCGGGGCACAGATACGCAGTATTTT	CASSAQRGTDTQYF
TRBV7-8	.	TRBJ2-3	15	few	TGTGCCAGCAGCCCACCGGACACCCGCACAGATACGCAGTATTTT	CASSPPDTRTDTQYF
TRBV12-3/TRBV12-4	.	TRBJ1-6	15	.	TGTGCCAGCAGGCGCGCGGTGGGCCCAAATTCACCCCTCCACTTT	CASRRAVGPNSPLHF
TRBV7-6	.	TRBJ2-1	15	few	TGTGCCAGCAGCTCGGGGCCGGGGCGGGAAAATGAGCAGTTCTTC	CASSSGPGRENEQFF
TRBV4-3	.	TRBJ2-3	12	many	TGCGCCAGCAGCCTAGCCCTGGGTACGCAGTATTTT	CASSLALGTQYF
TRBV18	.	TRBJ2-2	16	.	TGTGCCAGCTCACCAAGAACAACCTCAAGGACCGGGGAGCTGTTTTTT	CASSPRTTSRTGELFF
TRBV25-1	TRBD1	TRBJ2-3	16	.	TGTGCCAGCAGCCCCGGGACAGCGGACATTCGGAATACGCAGTATTTT	CASSPGTADIRNTQYF
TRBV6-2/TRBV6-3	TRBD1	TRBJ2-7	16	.	TGTGCCAGCAGTTACGAACGTGGGACAGCTTCCTACGAGCAGTACTTC	CASSYERGTASYEQYF
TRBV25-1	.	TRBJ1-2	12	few	TGTGCCAGCAGTGAATCCGGGCTGGGCTACACCTTC	CASSESGLGYTF
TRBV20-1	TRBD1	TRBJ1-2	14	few	TGCAGTGCACGGACAGGGAAAGGCTTAAGCGGCTACACCTTC	CSARTGKGLSGYTF
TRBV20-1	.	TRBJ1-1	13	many	TGCAGTGCTAGTCGGGCCCATGGCACTGAAGCTTTCTTT	CSASRAHGTEAFF
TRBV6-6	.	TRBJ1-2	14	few	TGTGCCAGCAGTTACTCCCAGGGAGACTATGGCTACACCTTT	CASSYSQGDYGYTF
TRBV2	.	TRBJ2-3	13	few	TGTGCCAGCAGTTGGGACAGCACAGATACGCAGTATTTT	CASSWDSTDTQYF
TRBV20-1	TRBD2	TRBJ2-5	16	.	TGCAGTGCTAGTATGACTAGCGGGGGGTCGGGGGAGACCCAGTACTTC	CSASMTSGGSGETQYF
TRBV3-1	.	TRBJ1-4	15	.	TGTGCCAGCAGCCATCGCCCCCGGGTTGGGGAAAAACTGTTTTTT	CASSHRPRVGEKLFF
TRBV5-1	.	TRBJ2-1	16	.	TGCGCCAGCAGCTTGGACCGGGGCCCAAGTCGCAATGAGCAGTTCTTC	CASSLDRGPSRNEQFF
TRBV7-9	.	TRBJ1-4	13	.	TGTGCCAGCAGCTTCGGGGCCTGGGAAAAACTGTTTTTT	CASSFGAWEKLFF
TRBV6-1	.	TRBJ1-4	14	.	TGTGCCAGCAGTAAGGGACGGCTTAATGAAAAACTGTTTTTT	CASSKGRLNEKLFF
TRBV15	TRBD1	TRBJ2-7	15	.	TGTGCCACCAGCAGAGACAGGGGGCGAACCTACGAGCAGTACTTC	CATSRDRGRTYEQYF
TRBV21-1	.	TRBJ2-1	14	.	TGTGCCAGCATCCAACTGTGGGGGACCTACGAGCAGTTCTTC	CASIQLWGTYEQFF
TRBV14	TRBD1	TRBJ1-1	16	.	TGTGCCAGCAGCCAAGAGTCGGACAGGGGGAACACTGAGGCTTTCTTT	CASSQESDRGNTEAFF
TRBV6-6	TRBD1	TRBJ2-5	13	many	TGTGCCAGCAGTTGGGACAGGGAAGAGACCCAGTACTTC	CASSWDREETQYF
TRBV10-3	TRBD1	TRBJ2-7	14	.	TGTGCCATGGGAGGAGGGACAGGGGGCGGCGAGCAGTACTTC	CAMGGGTGGGEQYF
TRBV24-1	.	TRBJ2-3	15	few	TGTGCCACCAGTGATTCTCCCGATAGCACAGATACGCAGTATTTT	CATSDSPDSTDTQYF
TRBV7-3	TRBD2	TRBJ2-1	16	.	TGTGCCAGCAGCTTAATGGCTAGCGGGAGTGGGTATGAGCAGTTCTTC	CASSLMASGSGYEQFF
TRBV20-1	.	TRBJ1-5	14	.	TGCAGTGCCGGGAGGGGGGTCGGCAATCAGCCCCAGCATTTT	CSAGRGVGNQPQHF
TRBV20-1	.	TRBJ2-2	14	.	TGCAGTGTTGAGGGGCGCCGAGGCACCGGGGAGCTGTTTTTT	CSVEGRRGTGELFF
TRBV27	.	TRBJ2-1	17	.	TGTGCCAGCAGCTTGTCTGCAAGGGGGGGGAGGTCCAATGAGCAGTTCTTC	CASSLSARGGRSNEQFF
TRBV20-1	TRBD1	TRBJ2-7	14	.	TGCAGTGCTCAAACCGGGACAGGCGCCTACGAGCAGTACTTC	CSAQTGTGAYEQYF
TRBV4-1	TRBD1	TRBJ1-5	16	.	TGCGCCAGCCCTTACCTCAACAGGGGGCTAAATCAGCCCCAGCATTTT	CASPYLNRGLNQPQHF
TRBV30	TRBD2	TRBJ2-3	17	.	TGTGCCTGGAGTGTAAAGCGGGGGGGCGCTAGCACAGATACGCAGTATTTT	CAWSVKRGGASTDTQYF